The 21 T cell receptor beta chains presented below share a single source sample, sequenced in a study of T cells in Graves' hyperthyroidism and ophthalmopathy. RNA transcripts provided the source from which TCR beta CDR3 regions were amplified. TCR CDR3 underwent first-round RT-PCR with the HTBI primer set. TCRdb called the multiplex PCR reads again in MiXCR, with one record for every CDR3 protein. The table shows fewer than 700,000 distinct CDR3 sequences, with about a sixth occurring only once. The material sequenced was blood. The source of these receptors is a woman between 18 and 29 years old with Graves' ophthalmopathy.

For this clonotype: A much larger clone is a single base away; this may be a read error. The rearrangement links TRBV29-1 to TRBJ2-7; TRBD1 aligns across 7 bases. This CDR3 contains 15 residues. Germline CDR1 is SQVTM and CDR2 is ANQGSEA. CDR3 nucleotides: TGCAGCGTCGCCCTTCCGGGACAGAGCTCCTGCGAGCAGTACTTC. Encoded protein: CSVALPGQSSCEQYF.

Details on this clonotype: A junction boundary mismatches the germline segment, possibly from a read error. The chain recombines TRBV7-9 with TRBJ2-6; D may be TRBD1 or TRBD2 (5 bases each). Germline CDR1 reads SEHNR; CDR2 reads FQNEAQ (reference sequence). The CDR3 consists of 16 residues. The chain's CDR3 is CTSSDGALSGANVLTF. The CDR3 DNA follows: TGTACCAGCAGCGACGGGGCGCTCTCTGGGGCCAACGTCCTGACTTTC.

The J gene is TRBJ2-3, the V gene TRBV9, with 14 nucleotides matching TRBD2. The germline V gene has CDR1 SGDLS and CDR2 YYNGEE. The CDR3 has 17 residues. V lost 4 bases to trimming and J lost 7 bases; unmatched junction nucleotides: 11. The CDR3 DNA is TGTGCCAGCAGCTCCCCCGGACTAGCGGGAGGTGGATATACGCAGTATTTT. As protein: CASSSPGLAGGGYTQYF. The full variable domain, with the rest looked up from reference TRBV9 and TRBJ2-3, is DSGVTQTPKHLITATGQRVTLRCSPRSGDLSVYWYQQSLDQGLQFLIQYYNGEERAKGNILERFSAQQFPDLHSELNLSSLELGDSALYFCASSSPGLAGGGYTQYFGPGTRLTVL.

This chain joins TRBV28 and TRBJ2-7; D is perhaps TRBD1 (5 bases). Trimming pared 6 bases from V and 0 bases from J, leaving 12 bases between. The CDR3 sequence is 14 residues long. Germline V gene data show CDR1 as MDHEN and CDR2 as SYDVKM. The CDR3 protein is CASSRTSTSYEQYF. The CDR3 nucleotides are TGTGCCAGCAGCCGGACATCCACCTCCTACGAGCAGTACTTC.

The V call is TRBV14, the J call TRBJ1-1; a weak D match, TRBD1 (6 bases). The V and J ends lost 3 bases and 6 bases respectively, with 20 bases between them. Germline assignment: CDR1 SGHDN and CDR2 FVKESK. The length of the CDR3 is 16 residues. The CDR3 loop is CASSQAIPGPGAEAFF. The CDR3 DNA is TGTGCCAGCAGCCAGGCTATCCCGGGACCAGGGGCTGAAGCTTTCTTT.

In its sample, this clonotype was seen a few times. The V gene is TRBV10-3, the J gene TRBJ1-5; a possible D gene is TRBD1 (5 bases). This CDR3 contains 13 residues. Germline V gene sequence: CDR1 ENHRY, CDR2 SYGVKD. V dropped 0 bases and J dropped 10 bases, with 10 bases sitting between them. The CDR3 loop reads CAISESGGSPQHF. In nucleotides, the CDR3 is TGTGCCATCAGTGAGTCCGGGGGGTCCCCCCAGCATTTT.

Notes on this clonotype: This may stem from a read error, because a much larger clone lies one nucleotide away. The chain carries TRBV6-2 or TRBV6-3 and TRBJ2-7; no clear D. CDR3 length: 15 amino acids. Germline lookup yields CDR1 MNHEY and CDR2 SVGEGT. The CDR3 sequence: CASNYSMDARGEQYF. The CDR3 nucleotides are TGTGCCAGCAATTACTCGATGGACGCCCGAGGCGAGCAGTACTTC.

There are many counts of this clonotype. The chain combines TRBV12-3 or TRBV12-4 with TRBJ2-7; D is possibly TRBD1 or TRBD2 (6 bases each). The V end lost 5 bases, the J end lost 3 bases, and 14 bases lay between the germline ends. This CDR3 is 14 amino acids long. Written as DNA, the CDR3 is TGTGCCAGCAGTGTGTGGGGGCGGGACTACGAGCAGTACTTC. Protein product: CASSVWGRDYEQYF.

The table lists this clonotype with many counts. The chain is built from TRBV29-1 and TRBJ1-1, with 8 bases identical to TRBD1. Germline values: CDR1 SQVTM, CDR2 ANQGSEA. With 0 bases clipped from V and 0 bases from J, the junction kept 9 bases outside the gene matches. The CDR3 contains 17 residues. DNA of the CDR3: TGCAGCGTTGAAGATCCACAGGGGGGCCTAATGAACACTGAAGCTTTCTTT. As protein: CSVEDPQGGLMNTEAFF.

The V gene is TRBV5-1, the J gene TRBJ2-5; 9 bases line up with TRBD2. Per the germline V gene, CDR1 is SGHRS and CDR2 is YFSETQ. V was pared by 0 bases and J by 5 bases, with 11 bases of the junction left unmatched. This CDR3 has 17 residues. The CDR3 loop is CASSLGLAGASVETQYF. The CDR3 DNA reads as TGCGCCAGCAGCTTGGGTTTAGCGGGAGCCTCCGTGGAGACCCAGTACTTC.

In the case of this clonotype: This may come from a read error, since a much larger clone is one base off. V is TRBV3-1 and J is TRBJ1-3; D remains unclear. The CDR3 is 16 amino acids. Germline V CDR1 and CDR2: LGHDT, YNNKEL (reference sequence). The V end lost 4 bases, the J end lost 0 bases, and 13 bases lay between the germline ends. The CDR3 region has the DNA TGTGCCAGCAGCCTAGGACTCACGAGCTCTGGAAACACCATATATTTT. This sequence encodes CASSLGLTSSGNTIYF. The variable domain in full, with the rest retrieved from reference TRBV3-1 and TRBJ1-3, is DTAVSQTPKYLVTQMGNDKSIKCEQNLGHDTMYWYKQDSKKFLKIMFSYNNKELIINETVPNRFSPKSPDKAHLNLHINSLELGDSAVYFCASSLGLTSSGNTIYFGEGSWLTVV.

This clonotype came up a few times. This chain joins TRBV20-1 and TRBJ1-3, with D tentatively TRBD1 (5 bases). Between the trimmed V and J ends, which lost 1 base and 4 bases, there was a span of 17 bases. This CDR3 has 16 amino acids. The germline gives CDR1 DFQATT, CDR2 SNEGSKA (reference sequence). The CDR3 DNA is TGCAGTGCTAGAGTCCCAGGGATGGGGCTCGGAAACACCATATATTTT. It translates to CSARVPGMGLGNTIYF.

There are many counts of this clonotype. This chain connects TRBV7-2 to TRBJ2-1; 7 bases are shared with TRBD2. Germline V gives CDR1 SGHTA, CDR2 FQGNSA. This CDR3 is 18 amino acids long. Trimming cost V 8 bases and J 6 bases; bases outside gene matches: 22. This CDR3 reads CASRPYSPGGSLFNEQFF. In nucleotides, the CDR3 is TGTGCCAGCCGACCCTATTCTCCGGGCGGGAGTCTGTTCAATGAGCAGTTCTTC.

The chain recombines TRBV6-6 with TRBJ2-3; D gene unclear. With 0 bases removed from V and 6 bases from J, the gap between germline ends came to 4 bases. The CDR3 covers 12 residues. Per germline, CDR1 MNHNY and CDR2 SVGAGI (reference sequence). As DNA, the CDR3 is TGTGCCAGCAGTTACTCGCTGGATACGCAGTATTTT. It yields the protein CASSYSLDTQYF.

In this sample, this clonotype turned up many times. The CDR3: CASSLSRAGGTEAFF. Written as DNA, the CDR3 is TGTGCCAGCAGTTTATCACGGGCAGGGGGCACTGAAGCTTTCTTT. The chain employs TRBV27 and TRBJ1-1, with 7 bases fitting TRBD1. Germline lookup yields CDR1 MNHEY and CDR2 SMNVEV (reference sequence). The CDR3 covers 15 residues. Germline trimming cut 0 bases from V and 4 bases from J; bases unmatched to any gene: 5.

The J gene is TRBJ2-2, the V gene TRBV28; 8 bases match TRBD2. Germline assignment: CDR1 MDHEN and CDR2 SYDVKM. Losses at the gene ends were 2 bases for V and 5 bases for J; bases not matched to a gene: 4. The CDR3 runs to 15 residues. DNA of the CDR3: TGTGCCAGCAGTTTACCCGGGGGGGGTACCGGGGAGCTGTTTTTT. This sequence encodes CASSLPGGGTGELFF.

This clonotype was picked up many times. The chain carries TRBV3-1 and TRBJ2-1; D unclear. The CDR3 is 12 residues long. Per germline, CDR1 LGHDT and CDR2 YNNKEL (reference sequence). V lost 6 bases and J lost 7, with 10 bases in between. This CDR3 is CASSRVRNEQFF. The DNA for the CDR3 is TGTGCCAGCAGTCGGGTTAGGAATGAGCAGTTCTTC.

The rearrangement links TRBV29-1 to TRBJ2-1; 10 nucleotides agree with TRBD2. The CDR3 loop spans 15 amino acids. V shed 6 bases, J shed 4 bases, and the junction held 9 bases outside the gene matches. Germline-derived CDR1 and CDR2 are SQVTM and ANQGSEA. DNA for the CDR3: TGCAGCGTGGATGGGGGACTAGCGCAATACAATGAGCAGTTCTTC. It is translated as CSVDGGLAQYNEQFF.

In its sample, this clonotype was seen once. The junction differs from germline at one of its ends, possibly a read error. The chain recombines TRBV24-1 with TRBJ2-5, with TRBD1 as a possible D gene (6 bases). Germline values: CDR1 KGHDR, CDR2 SFDVKD. This CDR3 region has 14 residues. DNA of the CDR3: TGTGCCACCGGTGATGTTACAGGGAACGCGGCCCAGTACTTC. This codes for CATGDVTGNAAQYF.

V gene TRBV12-3 or TRBV12-4 combines with J gene TRBJ2-5; D not certain. V lost 3 bases and J lost 0, with 5 bases in between. The CDR3 extends over 13 amino acids. The CDR3 DNA reads TGTGCCAGCAGTTTCGTCAACCAAGAGACCCAGTACTTC. This sequence encodes CASSFVNQETQYF.

This clonotype was seen ten or more times. A read error may account for a junction end that differs from germline. The J gene is TRBJ2-3, the V gene TRBV5-1; the match to TRBD2 covers 12 bases. Germline values: CDR1 SGHRS, CDR2 YFSETQ. This CDR3 contains 14 residues. The CDR3 DNA follows: TGTGCCAGCAGCTTGGGACTAGCGGGAGATACGCAGTATTTT. It encodes CASSLGLAGDTQYF.